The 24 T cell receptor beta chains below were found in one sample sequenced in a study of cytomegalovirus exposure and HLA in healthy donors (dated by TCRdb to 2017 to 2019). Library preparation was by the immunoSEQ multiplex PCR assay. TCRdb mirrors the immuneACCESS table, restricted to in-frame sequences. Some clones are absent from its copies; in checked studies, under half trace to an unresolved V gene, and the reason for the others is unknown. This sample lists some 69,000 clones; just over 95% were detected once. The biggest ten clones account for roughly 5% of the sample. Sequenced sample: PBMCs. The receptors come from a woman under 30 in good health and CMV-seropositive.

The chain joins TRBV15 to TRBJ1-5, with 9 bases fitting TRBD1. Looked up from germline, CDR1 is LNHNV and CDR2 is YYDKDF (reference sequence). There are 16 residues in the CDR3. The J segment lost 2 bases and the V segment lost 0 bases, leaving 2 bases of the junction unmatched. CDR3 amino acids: CATSRDRDRGNQPQHF. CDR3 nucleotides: TGTGCCACCAGCAGAGATAGGGACAGGGGCAATCAGCCCCAGCATTTT.

CDR3 DNA sequence: TGTGCCACCAGCAGGGACAGGGTGGCAGATACGCAGTATTTT. The encoded protein is CATSRDRVADTQYF. V gene TRBV15 combines with J gene TRBJ2-3, with 8 positions matching TRBD1. CDR3 length equals 14 residues. V was clipped by 3 bases and J by 4 bases; unmatched bases: 3. Germline V CDR1 and CDR2: LNHNV, YYDKDF (reference sequence). Full variable domain (outside the CDR3, taken from reference TRBV15 and TRBJ2-3): DAMVIQNPRYQVTQFGKPVTLSCSQTLNHNVMYWYQQKSSQAPKLLFHYYDKDFNNEADTPDNFQSRRPNTSFCFLDIRSPGLGDTAMYLCATSRDRVADTQYFGPGTRLTVL.

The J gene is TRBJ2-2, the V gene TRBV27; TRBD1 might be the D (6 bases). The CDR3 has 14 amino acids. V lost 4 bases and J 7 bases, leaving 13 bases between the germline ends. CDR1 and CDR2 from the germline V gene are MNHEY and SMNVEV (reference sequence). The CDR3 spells CASSYGTFGGELFF. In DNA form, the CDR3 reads TGTGCCAGCAGTTACGGGACATTCGGCGGGGAGCTGTTTTTT.

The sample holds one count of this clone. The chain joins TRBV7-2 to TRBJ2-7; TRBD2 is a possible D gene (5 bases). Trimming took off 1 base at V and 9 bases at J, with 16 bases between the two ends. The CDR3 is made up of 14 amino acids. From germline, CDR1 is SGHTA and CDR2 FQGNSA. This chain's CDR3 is CASSLGTLRSGQYF. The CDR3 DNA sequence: TGTGCCAGCAGCTTAGGGACCCTCAGGAGCGGGCAGTACTTC.

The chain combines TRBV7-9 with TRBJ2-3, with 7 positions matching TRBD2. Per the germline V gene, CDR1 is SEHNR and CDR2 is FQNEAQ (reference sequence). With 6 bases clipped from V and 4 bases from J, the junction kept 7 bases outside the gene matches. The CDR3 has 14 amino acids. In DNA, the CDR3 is TGTGCCAGCAGGGAACTAGCGATGTCAGATACGCAGTATTTT. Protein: CASRELAMSDTQYF.

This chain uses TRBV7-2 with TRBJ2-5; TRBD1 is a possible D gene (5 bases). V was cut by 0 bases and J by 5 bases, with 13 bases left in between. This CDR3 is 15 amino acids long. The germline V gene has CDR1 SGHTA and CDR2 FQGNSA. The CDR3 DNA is TGTGCCAGCAGCTTAGCGGCAGGGCGATTGGAGACCCAGTACTTC. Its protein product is CASSLAAGRLETQYF.

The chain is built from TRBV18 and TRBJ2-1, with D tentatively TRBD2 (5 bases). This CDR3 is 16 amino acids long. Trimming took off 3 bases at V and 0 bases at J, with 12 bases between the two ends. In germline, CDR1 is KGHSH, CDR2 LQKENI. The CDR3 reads CASSPTHGSSYNEQFF. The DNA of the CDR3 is TGTGCCAGCTCACCGACACATGGGAGCTCCTACAATGAGCAGTTCTTC.

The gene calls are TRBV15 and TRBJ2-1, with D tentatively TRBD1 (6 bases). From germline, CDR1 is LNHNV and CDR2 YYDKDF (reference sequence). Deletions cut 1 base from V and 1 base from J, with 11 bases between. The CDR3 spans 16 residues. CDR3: CATSRVGGGSYNEQFF. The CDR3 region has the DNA TGTGCCACCAGCAGAGTAGGGGGTGGTTCCTACAATGAGCAGTTCTTC.

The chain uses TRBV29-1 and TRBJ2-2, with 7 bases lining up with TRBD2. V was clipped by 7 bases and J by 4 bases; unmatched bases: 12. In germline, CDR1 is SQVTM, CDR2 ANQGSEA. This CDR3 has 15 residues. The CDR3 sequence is CSAREGGGSTGELFF. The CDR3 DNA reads TGCAGCGCGAGGGAGGGTGGGGGGTCCACCGGGGAGCTGTTTTTT.

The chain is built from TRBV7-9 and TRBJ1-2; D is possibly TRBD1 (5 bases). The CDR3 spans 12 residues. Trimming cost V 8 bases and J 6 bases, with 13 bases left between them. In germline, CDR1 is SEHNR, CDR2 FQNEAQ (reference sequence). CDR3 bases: TGTGCCAGCTCCAGGGAACTTGATGGCTACACCTTC. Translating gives CASSRELDGYTF.

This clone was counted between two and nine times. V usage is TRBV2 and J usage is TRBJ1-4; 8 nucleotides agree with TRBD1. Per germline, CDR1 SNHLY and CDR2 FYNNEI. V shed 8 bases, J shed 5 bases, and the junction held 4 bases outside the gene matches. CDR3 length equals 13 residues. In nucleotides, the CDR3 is TGTGCCAGCCGGGACAGGACGAATGAAAAACTGTTTTTT. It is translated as CASRDRTNEKLFF.

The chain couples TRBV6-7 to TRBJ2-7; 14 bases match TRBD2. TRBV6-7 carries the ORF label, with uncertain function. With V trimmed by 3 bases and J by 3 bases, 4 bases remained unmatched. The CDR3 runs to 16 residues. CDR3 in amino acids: CASSYRGLAGVYEQYF. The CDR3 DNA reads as TGTGCCAGCAGTTATAGGGGACTAGCGGGAGTCTACGAGCAGTACTTC.

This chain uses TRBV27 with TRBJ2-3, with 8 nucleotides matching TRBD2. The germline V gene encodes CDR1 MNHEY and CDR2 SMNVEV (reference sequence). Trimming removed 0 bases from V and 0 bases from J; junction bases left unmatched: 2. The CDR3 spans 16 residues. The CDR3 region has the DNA TGTGCCAGCAGTTTATCGGCTAGCGGGAGCACAGATACGCAGTATTTT. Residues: CASSLSASGSTDTQYF.

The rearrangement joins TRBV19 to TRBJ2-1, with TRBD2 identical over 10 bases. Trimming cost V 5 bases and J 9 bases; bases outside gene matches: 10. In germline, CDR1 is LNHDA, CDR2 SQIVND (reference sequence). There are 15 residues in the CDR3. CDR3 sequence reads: CASSGSGRDRSEQFF. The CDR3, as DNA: TGTGCCAGTAGTGGAAGCGGGAGGGATCGGAGTGAGCAGTTCTTC.

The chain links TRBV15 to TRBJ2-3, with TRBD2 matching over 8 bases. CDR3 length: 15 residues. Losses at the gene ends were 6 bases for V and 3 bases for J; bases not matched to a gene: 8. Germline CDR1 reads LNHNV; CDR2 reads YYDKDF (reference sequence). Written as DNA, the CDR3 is TGTGCCACCAGTTCTCCGGGGGGGGGAACAGATACGCAGTATTTT. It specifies CATSSPGGGTDTQYF.

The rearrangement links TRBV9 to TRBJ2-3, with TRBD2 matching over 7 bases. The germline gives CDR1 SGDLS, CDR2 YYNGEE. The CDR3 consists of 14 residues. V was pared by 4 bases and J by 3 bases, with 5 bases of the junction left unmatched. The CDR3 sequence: CASSPLGGTDTQYF. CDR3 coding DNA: TGTGCCAGCAGCCCCTTGGGAGGGACAGATACGCAGTATTTT.

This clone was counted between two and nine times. The CDR3 DNA is TGTGCCAGCAGCCCCCTAGGGACAGGGAACTACGAGCAGTACTTC. Amino acids: CASSPLGTGNYEQYF. The rearrangement links TRBV7-9 to TRBJ2-7, with TRBD1 identical over 9 bases. The germline gives CDR1 SEHNR, CDR2 FQNEAQ (reference sequence). The CDR3 has 15 residues. J lost 3 bases, V lost 5 bases, and 8 bases had no gene match.

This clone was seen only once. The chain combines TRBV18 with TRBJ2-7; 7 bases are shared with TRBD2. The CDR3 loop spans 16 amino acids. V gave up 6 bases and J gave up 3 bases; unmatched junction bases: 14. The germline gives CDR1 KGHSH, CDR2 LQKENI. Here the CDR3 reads CASSYSWGEGNYEQYF. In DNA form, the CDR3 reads TGTGCCAGCTCGTACTCCTGGGGGGAGGGAAACTACGAGCAGTACTTC. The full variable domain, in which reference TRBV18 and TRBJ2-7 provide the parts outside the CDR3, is NAGVMQNPRHLVRRRGQEARLRCSPMKGHSHVYWYRQLPEEGLKFMVYLQKENIIDESGMPKERFSAEFPKEGPSILRIQQVVRGDSAAYFCASSYSWGEGNYEQYFGPGTRLTVT.

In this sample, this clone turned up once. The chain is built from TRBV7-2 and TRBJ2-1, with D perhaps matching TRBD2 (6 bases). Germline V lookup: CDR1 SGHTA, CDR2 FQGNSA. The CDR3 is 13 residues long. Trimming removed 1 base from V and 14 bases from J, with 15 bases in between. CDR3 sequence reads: CASSLDVRDHKFF. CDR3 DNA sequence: TGTGCCAGCAGCTTAGACGTGCGGGACCATAAGTTCTTC.

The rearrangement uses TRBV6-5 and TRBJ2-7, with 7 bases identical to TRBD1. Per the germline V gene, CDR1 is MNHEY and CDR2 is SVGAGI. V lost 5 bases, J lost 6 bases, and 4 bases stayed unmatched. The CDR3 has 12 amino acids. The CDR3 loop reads CASSNRGSEQYF. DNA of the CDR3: TGTGCCAGCAGTAACAGGGGAAGCGAGCAGTACTTC.

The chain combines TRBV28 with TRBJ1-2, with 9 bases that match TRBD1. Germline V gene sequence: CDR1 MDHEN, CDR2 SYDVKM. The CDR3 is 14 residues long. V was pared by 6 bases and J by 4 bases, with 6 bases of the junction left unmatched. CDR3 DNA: TGTGCCAGCAGCACAGGGGGCGCTCCCTATGGCTACACCTTC. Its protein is CASSTGGAPYGYTF.

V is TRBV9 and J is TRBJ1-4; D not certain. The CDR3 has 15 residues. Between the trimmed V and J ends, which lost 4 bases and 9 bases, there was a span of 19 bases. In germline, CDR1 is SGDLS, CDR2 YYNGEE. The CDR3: CASSLTPGSHQKLFF. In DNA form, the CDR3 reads TGTGCCAGCAGCTTAACCCCGGGATCGCATCAAAAACTGTTTTTT.

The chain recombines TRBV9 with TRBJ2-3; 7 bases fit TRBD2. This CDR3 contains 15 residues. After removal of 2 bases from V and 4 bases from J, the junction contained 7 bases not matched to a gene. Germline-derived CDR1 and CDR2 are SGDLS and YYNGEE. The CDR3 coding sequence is TGTGCCAGCAGCGTGGCGGGAGCGGGCCCAGATACGCAGTATTTT. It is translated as CASSVAGAGPDTQYF.

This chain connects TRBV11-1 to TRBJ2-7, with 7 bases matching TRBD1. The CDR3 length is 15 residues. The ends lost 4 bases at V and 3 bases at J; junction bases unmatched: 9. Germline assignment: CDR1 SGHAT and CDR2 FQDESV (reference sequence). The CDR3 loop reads CASSSSTGRNYEQYF. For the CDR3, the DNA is TGTGCCAGCAGCTCCTCGACAGGGCGGAACTACGAGCAGTACTTC.